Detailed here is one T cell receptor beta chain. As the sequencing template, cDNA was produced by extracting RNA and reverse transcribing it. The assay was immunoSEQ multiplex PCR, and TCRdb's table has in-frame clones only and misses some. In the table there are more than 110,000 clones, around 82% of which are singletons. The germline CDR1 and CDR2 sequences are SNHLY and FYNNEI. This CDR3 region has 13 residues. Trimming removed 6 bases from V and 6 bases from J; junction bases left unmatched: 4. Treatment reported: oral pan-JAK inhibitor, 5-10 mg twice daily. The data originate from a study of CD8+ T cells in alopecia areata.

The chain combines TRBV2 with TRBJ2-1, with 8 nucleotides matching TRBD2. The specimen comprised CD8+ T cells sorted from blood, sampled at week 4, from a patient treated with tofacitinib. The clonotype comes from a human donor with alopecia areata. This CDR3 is CASRRGVLNEQFF. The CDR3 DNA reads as TGTGCCAGCAGGCGGGGGGTTCTCAATGAGCAGTTCTTC.